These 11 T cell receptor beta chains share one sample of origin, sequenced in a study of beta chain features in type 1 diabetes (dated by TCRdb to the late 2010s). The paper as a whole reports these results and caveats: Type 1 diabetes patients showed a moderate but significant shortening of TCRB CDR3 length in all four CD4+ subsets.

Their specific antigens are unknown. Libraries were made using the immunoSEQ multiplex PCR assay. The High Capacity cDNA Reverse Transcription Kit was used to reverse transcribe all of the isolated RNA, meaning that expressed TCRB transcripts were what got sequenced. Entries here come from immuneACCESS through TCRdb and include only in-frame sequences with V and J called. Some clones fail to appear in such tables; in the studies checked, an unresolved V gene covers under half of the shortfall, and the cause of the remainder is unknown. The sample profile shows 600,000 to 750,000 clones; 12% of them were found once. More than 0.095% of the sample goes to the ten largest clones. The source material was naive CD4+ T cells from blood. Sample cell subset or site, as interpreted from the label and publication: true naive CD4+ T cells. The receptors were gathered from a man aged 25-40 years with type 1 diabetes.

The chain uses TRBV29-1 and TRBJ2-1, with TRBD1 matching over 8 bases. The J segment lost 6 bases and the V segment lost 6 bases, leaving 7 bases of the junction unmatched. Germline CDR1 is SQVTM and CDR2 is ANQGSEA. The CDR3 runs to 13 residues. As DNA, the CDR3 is TGCAGCGTGGACAGGGCGAACCTCAATGAGCAGTTCTTC. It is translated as CSVDRANLNEQFF.

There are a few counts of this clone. The CDR3 reads CASSARGGHGDTQYF. CDR3 sequence (DNA): TGTGCCAGCAGCGCACGGGGGGGCCATGGAGATACGCAGTATTTT. The V gene is TRBV7-3, the J gene TRBJ2-3; 8 bases line up with TRBD2. This CDR3 is 15 amino acids long. The V gene's germline CDR1 is SGHTA and CDR2 FQGTGA. Trimming at V came to 5 bases and at J to 5 bases, leaving 9 bases not matched to a gene.

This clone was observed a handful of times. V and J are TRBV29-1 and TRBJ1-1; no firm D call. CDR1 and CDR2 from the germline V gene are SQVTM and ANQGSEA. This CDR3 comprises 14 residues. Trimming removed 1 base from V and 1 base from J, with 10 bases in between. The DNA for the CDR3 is TGCAGCGTTGAAGCGGTCCCGGGGAACACTGAAGCTTTCTTT. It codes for CSVEAVPGNTEAFF.

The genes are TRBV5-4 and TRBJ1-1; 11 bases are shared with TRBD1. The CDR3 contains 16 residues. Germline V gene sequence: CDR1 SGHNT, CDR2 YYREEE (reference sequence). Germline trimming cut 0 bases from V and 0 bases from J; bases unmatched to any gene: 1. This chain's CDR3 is CASSLGTGGLNTEAFF. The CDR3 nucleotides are TGTGCCAGCAGCTTGGGGACAGGGGGCTTGAACACTGAAGCTTTCTTT.

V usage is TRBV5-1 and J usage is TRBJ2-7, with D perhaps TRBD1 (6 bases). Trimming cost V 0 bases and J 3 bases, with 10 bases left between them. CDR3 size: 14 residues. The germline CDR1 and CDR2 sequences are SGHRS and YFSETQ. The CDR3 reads CASSLGGQNYEQYF. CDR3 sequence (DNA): TGCGCCAGCAGCTTGGGAGGACAGAACTACGAGCAGTACTTC.

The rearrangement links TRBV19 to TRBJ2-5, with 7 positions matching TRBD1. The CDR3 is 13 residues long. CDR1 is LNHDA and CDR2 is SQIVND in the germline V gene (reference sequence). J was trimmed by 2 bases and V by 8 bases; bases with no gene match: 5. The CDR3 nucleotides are TGTGCCAGTGCCGGGACAGTGCAAGAGACCCAGTACTTC. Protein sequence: CASAGTVQETQYF.

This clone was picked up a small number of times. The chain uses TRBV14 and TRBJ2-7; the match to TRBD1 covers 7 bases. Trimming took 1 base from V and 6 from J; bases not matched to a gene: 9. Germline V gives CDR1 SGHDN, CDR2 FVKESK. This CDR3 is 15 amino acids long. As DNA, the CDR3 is TGTGCCAGCAGCCAAGTAGACAGGGAGCCGGGCGAGCAGTACTTC. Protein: CASSQVDREPGEQYF.

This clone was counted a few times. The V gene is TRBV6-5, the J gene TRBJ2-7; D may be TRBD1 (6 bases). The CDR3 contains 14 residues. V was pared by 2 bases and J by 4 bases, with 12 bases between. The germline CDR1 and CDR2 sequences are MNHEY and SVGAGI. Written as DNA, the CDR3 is TGTGCCAGCAGTTACAGACAGGTCCATTACGAGCAGTACTTC. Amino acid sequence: CASSYRQVHYEQYF.

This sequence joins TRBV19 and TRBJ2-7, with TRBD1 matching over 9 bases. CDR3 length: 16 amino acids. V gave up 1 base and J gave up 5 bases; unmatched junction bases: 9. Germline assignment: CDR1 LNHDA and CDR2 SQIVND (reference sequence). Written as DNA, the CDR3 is TGTGCCAGTAGTATAGGGCGCCGGGACAGGGACCACGAGCAGTACTTC. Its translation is CASSIGRRDRDHEQYF.

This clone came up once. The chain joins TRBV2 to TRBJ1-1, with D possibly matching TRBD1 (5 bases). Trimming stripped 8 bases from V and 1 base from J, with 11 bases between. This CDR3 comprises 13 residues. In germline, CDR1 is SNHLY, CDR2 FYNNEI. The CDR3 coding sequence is TGTGCCAGCGGATCGGGACGGAACACTGAAGCTTTCTTT. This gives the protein CASGSGRNTEAFF. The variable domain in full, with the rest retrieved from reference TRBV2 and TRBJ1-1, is EPEVTQTPSHQVTQMGQEVILRCVPISNHLYFYWYRQILGQKVEFLVSFYNNEISEKSEIFDDQFSVERPDGSNFTLKIRSTKLEDSAMYFCASGSGRNTEAFFGQGTRLTVV.

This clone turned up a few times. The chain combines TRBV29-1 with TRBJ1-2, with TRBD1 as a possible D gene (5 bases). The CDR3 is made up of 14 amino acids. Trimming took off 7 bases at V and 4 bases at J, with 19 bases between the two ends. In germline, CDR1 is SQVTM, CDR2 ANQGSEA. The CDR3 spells CSARAGEQVYGYTF. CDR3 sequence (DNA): TGCAGCGCCCGGGCCGGGGAACAGGTCTATGGCTACACCTTC.